One sample yielded the 7 T cell receptor beta chains listed below, sequenced in a study of T-cell memory formation after mild COVID-19. TCRdb reprocessed the 5' RACE reads via MiXCR and lists one record per CDR3 protein. This table has about 390,000 distinct CDR3 sequences, about a sixth appearing once. Sequencing was performed on PBMCs or a T cell subset sorted from them (not recorded which). The source is a young man who had mild COVID-19 (a few samples of this study predate the infection). Cell type and time point are not known.

The chain is built from TRBV23-1 and TRBJ2-7, with D possibly TRBD2 on 6 matching bases. TRBV23-1 is placed among ORFs of uncertain function. The ends were cut back, 3 bases at V and 0 bases at J, with 18 bases in the middle. This CDR3 is built from 17 residues. CDR3 region: CASSQVEGSQSSYEQYF. CDR3 nucleotide sequence: TGCGCCAGCAGTCAGGTGGAGGGGTCCCAGAGCTCCTACGAGCAGTACTTC.

This clonotype was recorded a few times. J is TRBJ1-1 and V is TRBV9, with D possibly TRBD1 on 5 matching bases. V dropped 3 bases and J dropped 5 bases, with 8 bases sitting between them. In germline, CDR1 is SGDLS, CDR2 YYNGEE. CDR3 length: 12 residues. CDR3: CASSAQGTEAFF. CDR3 nucleotide sequence: TGTGCCAGCAGCGCTCAGGGAACTGAAGCTTTCTTT.

The chain recombines TRBV5-4 with TRBJ2-1; maybe TRBD2 (6 bases). The germline V gene encodes CDR1 SGHNT and CDR2 YYREEE (reference sequence). The CDR3 is made up of 15 amino acids. V was shortened by 9 bases and J by 8 bases, with 24 bases between the two germline ends. The CDR3 here is CATRVVGLARDEQFF. The CDR3 DNA follows: TGTGCCACTAGGGTAGTAGGGCTAGCGCGTGATGAGCAGTTCTTC.

The chain recombines TRBV29-1 with TRBJ2-7, with TRBD1 matching over 7 bases. The V gene's germline CDR1 is SQVTM and CDR2 ANQGSEA. The J segment lost 3 bases and the V segment lost 2 bases, leaving 7 bases of the junction unmatched. The CDR3 totals 14 residues. The CDR3 is CSVEYSGTDYEQYF. The CDR3 nucleotides are TGCAGCGTTGAATACTCTGGGACAGACTACGAGCAGTACTTC.

This clonotype was observed a handful of times. The rearrangement links TRBV6-5 to TRBJ2-5, with D perhaps being TRBD1 or TRBD2 (6 bases each). The germline V and J ends were trimmed by 6 bases and 2 bases, with 13 bases remaining between them. This CDR3 has 14 amino acids. CDR1 MNHEY and CDR2 SVGAGI come from the germline V gene. This CDR3 reads CASRSGAVQETQYF. CDR3 nucleotide sequence: TGTGCCAGCAGGTCGGGGGCTGTTCAAGAGACCCAGTACTTC.

DNA for the CDR3: TGTGCCAGCAGCGAGTCCAACACTGGAGGCTCCTACGAGCAGTACGTC. Translated: CASSESNTGGSYEQYV. The rearrangement joins TRBV28 to TRBJ2-7; the D gene is possibly TRBD2 (5 bases). V lost 6 bases, J lost 0 bases, and 18 bases lay in between. The CDR3 spans 16 residues. CDR1 is MDHEN and CDR2 is SYDVKM in the germline V gene.

This clonotype was seen more than once but under ten times. In nucleotides, the CDR3 is TGCGCCAGCAGCCCCGGGACTAGCGGGGGAACATACTACAATGAGCAGTTCTTC. It codes for CASSPGTSGGTYYNEQFF. The V and J genes are TRBV4-1 and TRBJ2-1; 14 bases are shared with TRBD2. This CDR3 contains 18 residues. Per the germline V gene, CDR1 is MGHRA and CDR2 is YSYEKL. Trimming at V came to 4 bases and at J to 3 bases, leaving 8 bases not matched to a gene.